A selection of T cell receptor beta chains follows, all from one sample in a study of control samples from healthy donors and cancer patients. The table came from immunoSEQ multiplex PCR; TCRdb's copy has only in-frame clones and leaves some out. Counted here are approximately 170,000 clones, around nine tenths occurring once; the ten biggest clones make up approximately 1.5%. The sample taken for sequencing was blood. The receptors stem from a man aged 30-40 years in good health. CDR3s include the opening cysteine and the closing phenylalanine or tryptophan. A D gene is named only where the DNA matches it firmly. The listing skips clone size in some rows; elsewhere it reads once, few, many or a size class.

j_call: TRBJ1-2; v_call: TRBV7-8; d_call: -; clone_size: -; cdr3_nt: TGTGCCAGCAGCTTCTGGGATTTAGGGGGTGTCTTGGCTGGCTACACCTTC; cdr3_aa: CASSFWDLGGVLAGYTF
j_call: TRBJ2-2; v_call: TRBV29-1; d_call: -; clone_size: -; cdr3_nt: TGCAGCGCTGAAGGGGGAAACACCGGGGAGCTGTTTTTT; cdr3_aa: CSAEGGNTGELFF
j_call: TRBJ2-7; v_call: TRBV2; d_call: -; clone_size: -; cdr3_nt: TGTGCCAGCCTCAAGGACCCGGGGTTCGACGAGCAGTACTTC; cdr3_aa: CASLKDPGFDEQYF
j_call: TRBJ1-1; v_call: TRBV6-4; d_call: -; clone_size: -; cdr3_nt: TGTGCCAGCAGTGAATACGGGAACACTGAAGCTTTCTTT; cdr3_aa: CASSEYGNTEAFF
j_call: TRBJ2-3; v_call: TRBV6-2/TRBV6-3; d_call: TRBD2; clone_size: -; cdr3_nt: TGTGCCAGCAGTCCCGGCGGGGGGGAAACAGATACGCAGTATTTT; cdr3_aa: CASSPGGGETDTQYF
j_call: TRBJ2-2; v_call: TRBV3-1/TRBV3-2; d_call: -; clone_size: -; cdr3_nt: TGTGCCAGCAGACCACGACAGCTCAACACCGGGGAGCTGTTTTTT; cdr3_aa: CASRPRQLNTGELFF
j_call: TRBJ2-7; v_call: TRBV7-9; d_call: -; clone_size: -; cdr3_nt: TGTGCCAGCAGCTTGGTCCGGTCCTACGAGCAGTACTTC; cdr3_aa: CASSLVRSYEQYF
j_call: TRBJ1-2; v_call: TRBV2; d_call: -; clone_size: once; cdr3_nt: TGTGCCAGCAGTGAATGGCGGGGGGACTATGGCTACACCTTC; cdr3_aa: CASSEWRGDYGYTF
j_call: TRBJ2-7; v_call: TRBV11-2; d_call: -; clone_size: -; cdr3_nt: TGTGCCAGCAGCTTCACCGGGGGAACCTACGAGCAGTACTTC; cdr3_aa: CASSFTGGTYEQYF
j_call: TRBJ2-2; v_call: TRBV5-1; d_call: TRBD1; clone_size: -; cdr3_nt: TGCGCCAGCAGCTCACCGGGACAGTCGAACACCGGGGAGCTGTTTTTT; cdr3_aa: CASSSPGQSNTGELFF
j_call: TRBJ2-7; v_call: TRBV18; d_call: -; clone_size: -; cdr3_nt: TGTGCCAGCTCACCGCGGGACAGCTCCTACGAGCAGTACTTC; cdr3_aa: CASSPRDSSYEQYF
j_call: TRBJ1-6; v_call: TRBV7-9; d_call: -; clone_size: -; cdr3_nt: TGTGCCAGCAGCACCAGATATTCACCCCTCCACTTT; cdr3_aa: CASSTRYSPLHF
j_call: TRBJ2-1; v_call: TRBV2; d_call: TRBD2; clone_size: -; cdr3_nt: TGTGCCAGTACCCAAAGGGGGACTAGCGGATACAATGAGCAGTTCTTC; cdr3_aa: CASTQRGTSGYNEQFF
j_call: TRBJ1-2; v_call: TRBV19; d_call: -; clone_size: -; cdr3_nt: TGTGCCAGTAGTACGAGAGGTGGACGGAACTATGGCTACACCTTC; cdr3_aa: CASSTRGGRNYGYTF
j_call: TRBJ1-2; v_call: TRBV4-3; d_call: -; clone_size: -; cdr3_nt: TGCGCCAGCAGCCAAGATCCAGGGTTTGGTGGCTACACCTTC; cdr3_aa: CASSQDPGFGGYTF
j_call: TRBJ2-7; v_call: TRBV28; d_call: -; clone_size: -; cdr3_nt: TGTGCCAGCAGTCCCCTTCGGGAGCAGTACTTC; cdr3_aa: CASSPLREQYF
j_call: TRBJ2-6; v_call: TRBV4-3; d_call: -; clone_size: -; cdr3_nt: TGCGCCAGCAGCCAAGATCATTCCTCCTCTGGGGCCAACGTCCTGACTTTC; cdr3_aa: CASSQDHSSSGANVLTF
j_call: TRBJ2-2; v_call: TRBV7-2; d_call: -; clone_size: once; cdr3_nt: TGTGCCAGCAGCTTAGGGGGCGGGACCGGGGAGCTGTTTTTT; cdr3_aa: CASSLGGGTGELFF
j_call: TRBJ1-3; v_call: TRBV4-1; d_call: -; clone_size: -; cdr3_nt: TGCGCCAGCAGCCAAGATGGGGCGATTCACTCCGGAAACACCATATATTTT; cdr3_aa: CASSQDGAIHSGNTIYF
j_call: TRBJ2-1; v_call: TRBV7-6; d_call: -; clone_size: -; cdr3_nt: TGTGCCAGCAGCTTAAATTTAGGAAATGAGCAGTTCTTC; cdr3_aa: CASSLNLGNEQFF